The present T cell receptor beta chain was sequenced within a study of T cell repertoires in cytomegalovirus infection. The wider study: The authors used CMV epitopes that were HLA-C-restricted (recently identified) and HLA-B-restricted (well studied).

V gave up 4 bases and J gave up 0 bases; unmatched junction bases: 0. The length of the CDR3 is 14 residues. Germline assignment: CDR1 MNHEY and CDR2 SVGEGT. This clonotype was detected only a few times. Its target is not known. TCRdb ran MiXCR on the reads and lists one entry per CDR3 protein. This table has about 830,000 distinct CDR3 sequences, around a third appearing once. The material was cultured CD8+ T cells from PBMCs, obtained from culture after CMV antigen stimulation. The J gene is TRBJ2-1, the V gene TRBV6-2 or TRBV6-3, with TRBD1 identical over 7 bases. This TCR was recovered from a human donor in good health (CMV status not recorded). Some clones in this sample may be carry-over from other donors' samples. The CDR3 region is CASSWDSSYNEQFF. The CDR3 nucleotides are TGTGCCAGCAGTTGGGACAGCTCCTACAATGAGCAGTTCTTC.